The sequence of this T cell receptor (beta chain) was determined in a study of identifying expanded T cells in peripheral blood. Study conclusions and caveats: Across healthy donors, higher total template counts meant significantly greater two-week count variance.

No infections or other immune events were documented during collection. With regard to this clone: The antigen is not known.

Assay: immunoSEQ multiplex PCR; the TCRdb copy retains only in-frame clones and omits some. The sample lists about 63,000 clones, over 80% occurring once. Germline loops: CDR1 SGHRS, CDR2 YFSETQ. V lost 1 base and J 0 bases, leaving 13 bases between the germline ends. The CDR3 contains 16 residues. The origin of this receptor is a person aged 18-70 years in good health. The rearrangement uses TRBV5-1 and TRBJ1-2; possibly TRBD1 for D (6 bases). The sequenced sample was blood. CDR3 residues: CASSLSTGQANYGYTF. The CDR3 coding sequence is TGCGCCAGCAGCTTGTCAACAGGGCAAGCTAACTATGGCTACACCTTC.